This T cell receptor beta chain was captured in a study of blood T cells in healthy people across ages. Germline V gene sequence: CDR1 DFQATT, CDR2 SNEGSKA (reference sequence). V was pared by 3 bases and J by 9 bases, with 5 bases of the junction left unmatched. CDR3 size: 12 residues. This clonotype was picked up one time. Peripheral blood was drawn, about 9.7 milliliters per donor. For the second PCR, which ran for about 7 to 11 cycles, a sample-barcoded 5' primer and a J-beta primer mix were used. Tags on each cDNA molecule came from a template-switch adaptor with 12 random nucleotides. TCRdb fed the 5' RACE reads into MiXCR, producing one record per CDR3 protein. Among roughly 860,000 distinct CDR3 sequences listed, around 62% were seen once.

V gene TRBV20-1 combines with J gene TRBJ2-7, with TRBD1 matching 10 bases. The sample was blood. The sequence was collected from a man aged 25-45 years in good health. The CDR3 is CSASDRGHGQYF. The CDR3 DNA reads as TGCAGTGCTAGCGACAGGGGGCACGGGCAGTACTTC.